The entry below describes one T cell receptor beta chain. This record comes from a study of CD8 T cells in Susac syndrome. The V end was cut by 0 bases, the J end by 1 base, with 10 bases between. CDR3 length: 14 residues. Germline CDR1 and CDR2: DFQATT and SNEGSKA (reference sequence). Random-hexamer reverse transcription was applied to roughly 0.5 to 1 ug RNA. TCRdb recomputed calls from the immunoSEQ multiplex PCR reads with MiXCR, one row per CDR3 protein. The table lists more than 130,000 distinct CDR3 sequences, nearly 95% of them singletons. The TCR sequence derives from a human donor in good health. V and J are TRBV20-1 and TRBJ2-7; D is ambiguous. Material: CD8+ T cells from PBMCs. The CDR3 spells CSARDSDGSYEQYF. DNA for the CDR3: TGCAGTGCTAGAGATTCGGACGGATCCTACGAGCAGTACTTC.